A selection of T cell receptor beta chains follows, all from one sample in a study of naive and memory T cell subsets. TCRdb re-called the UMI-ligation and nested PCR reads with MiXCR, one entry per CDR3 protein. The sample carries over 25,000 distinct CDR3 sequences, about 10% recorded once. Sequencing was done on a sample of effector memory CD4+ T cells from blood. The source is a human donor in good health. Each CDR3 is given with its conserved first and last residue. Fields, in order: J gene, clone size, CDR3 length, D gene, V gene, CDR3 protein, CDR3 DNA. The D gene is left open where the match is weak. A row's size may be missing; if present it is once, few, many or a size class.

TRBJ1-4 NA 15 NA TRBV7-8 CASSRTGQWLEKLFF TGTGCCAGCAGCCGAACAGGCCAGTGGTTGGAAAAACTGTTTTTT
TRBJ2-5 few 15 NA TRBV7-6 CASSSNRRGGETQYF TGTGCCAGCAGCTCTAACAGGCGTGGGGGGGAGACCCAGTACTTC
TRBJ1-5 NA 14 NA TRBV25-1 CASSGEGGNQPQHF TGTGCCAGCAGTGGCGAGGGGGGCAATCAGCCCCAGCATTTT
TRBJ2-1 NA 15 NA TRBV12-3/TRBV12-4 CASSLSLAAPDEQFF TGTGCCAGCAGTTTGAGCCTAGCCGCGCCTGATGAGCAGTTCTTC
TRBJ2-2 NA 15 TRBD2 TRBV2 CASSDWSGGARELFF TGTGCCAGCAGTGATTGGAGCGGGGGGGCCCGGGAGCTGTTTTTT
TRBJ2-1 many 10 NA TRBV29-1 CSGGNDEQFF TGCAGCGGGGGCAACGATGAGCAGTTCTTC
TRBJ2-2 NA 15 TRBD2 TRBV24-1 CATSPPSGLTGELFF TGTGCCACCAGTCCCCCTAGCGGGCTCACCGGGGAGCTGTTTTTT
TRBJ2-7 medium-sized 14 TRBD2 TRBV2 CASRGTSGRYEQYF TGTGCCAGCAGGGGGACTAGCGGGAGATACGAGCAGTACTTC
TRBJ1-1 NA 14 NA TRBV30 CAWTKLPRMTEAFF TGTGCCTGGACTAAGCTTCCACGGATGACTGAAGCTTTCTTT
TRBJ2-7 NA 12 NA TRBV7-9 CASSRGQYEQYF TGTGCCAGCAGCCGCGGACAGTACGAGCAGTACTTC
TRBJ2-7 NA 13 NA TRBV20-1 CSVGTRSSYEQYF TGCAGTGTAGGGACACGGAGCTCCTACGAGCAGTACTTC
TRBJ2-3 NA 15 TRBD2 TRBV2 CASSERAGGADTQYF TGTGCCAGCAGTGAAAGGGCGGGGGGGGCTGATACGCAGTATTTT
TRBJ2-4 many 18 TRBD2 TRBV15 CATSRDQGLERSKNIQYF TGTGCCACCAGCAGAGATCAGGGACTAGAGAGGTCCAAAAACATTCAGTACTTC
TRBJ2-7 many 11 NA TRBV7-9 CASTGVYEQYF TGTGCCAGCACAGGGGTTTACGAGCAGTACTTC
TRBJ2-6 few 15 NA TRBV24-1 CATSDRQAGANVLTF TGTGCCACCAGTGATCGGCAGGCAGGGGCCAACGTCCTGACTTTC
TRBJ1-1 many 16 NA TRBV20-1 CSARGPASRGSTEAFF TGCAGTGCTAGAGGCCCCGCCTCCCGGGGGTCAACTGAAGCTTTCTTT
TRBJ2-7 NA 14 NA TRBV20-1 CSARDPSRLDEQYF TGCAGTGCTAGAGATCCTTCCAGATTGGACGAGCAGTACTTC
TRBJ2-2 NA 16 NA TRBV5-5 CASSGGTWKVYGELFF TGTGCCAGCAGCGGTGGGACATGGAAGGTTTACGGGGAGCTGTTTTTT
TRBJ1-1 NA 9 NA TRBV19 CATCTEAFF TGTGCCACCTGCACTGAAGCTTTCTTT
TRBJ1-2 NA 15 NA TRBV7-9 CASSLASGETYGYTF TGTGCCAGCAGCTTAGCGTCAGGGGAAACGTATGGCTACACCTTC
TRBJ1-5 NA 11 NA TRBV20-1 CSARPGQTQHF TGCAGTGCTAGACCCGGACAGACCCAGCATTTT
TRBJ1-1 many 17 NA TRBV4-1 CASSQVLDTTGNSEAFF TGCGCCAGCAGCCAAGTTCTGGACACGACGGGTAACTCTGAAGCTTTCTTT
TRBJ2-2 NA 14 NA TRBV24-1 CATSDFRKTGELFF TGTGCCACCAGTGATTTTAGGAAAACCGGGGAGCTGTTTTTT
TRBJ1-1 NA 13 NA TRBV20-1 CSPSKGVRTEAFF TGCAGTCCCTCGAAGGGAGTCAGAACTGAAGCTTTCTTT
TRBJ2-2 NA 14 TRBD1 TRBV20-1 CSAPNQQGPRELFF TGCAGTGCCCCTAATCAACAGGGGCCGAGGGAGCTGTTTTTT
TRBJ2-7 many 15 NA TRBV6-2/TRBV6-3 CASTLRDARAYEQYF TGTGCCAGCACTCTCCGGGACGCAAGAGCCTACGAGCAGTACTTC
TRBJ2-7 many 15 NA TRBV4-2 CASSPYSASAYEQYF TGTGCCAGCAGCCCCTATTCAGCTAGTGCCTACGAGCAGTACTTC
TRBJ2-1 NA 14 TRBD2 TRBV7-9 CASMGGRADNEQFF TGTGCCAGCATGGGTGGGAGGGCTGACAATGAGCAGTTCTTC
TRBJ2-1 many 17 NA TRBV12-3/TRBV12-4 CASSLADFAGFYNEQFF TGTGCCAGCAGTTTAGCCGACTTTGCCGGGTTCTACAATGAGCAGTTCTTC
TRBJ2-7 NA 14 TRBD1 TRBV20-1 CSALKGQVIYEQYF TGCAGTGCTCTCAAGGGACAGGTCATATACGAGCAGTACTTC
TRBJ2-1 many 15 TRBD1 TRBV20-1 CSACIPSTGINEQFF TGCAGTGCATGTATACCTTCGACAGGGATCAATGAGCAGTTCTTC
TRBJ2-3 few 13 TRBD2 TRBV20-1 CSGTAGVGDTQYF TGCAGTGGGACGGCGGGAGTCGGGGATACGCAGTATTTT
TRBJ2-1 many 16 TRBD1 TRBV9 CASSVAPGQGNYEQFF TGTGCCAGCAGCGTAGCTCCCGGACAGGGAAATTACGAGCAGTTCTTC
TRBJ1-3 many 13 NA TRBV7-2 CASSPGLVDTIYF TGTGCCAGCAGCCCGGGACTGGTGGACACCATATATTTT
TRBJ2-7 many 12 NA TRBV25-1 CASSELWDEQYF TGTGCCAGCAGTGAATTATGGGATGAGCAGTACTTC
TRBJ1-1 NA 14 NA TRBV14 CASSTGFMNTEAFF TGTGCCAGCAGCACAGGGTTCATGAACACTGAAGCTTTCTTT
TRBJ1-5 NA 14 TRBD1 TRBV5-5 CASSFGTGGQPQHF TGTGCCAGCAGCTTTGGGACAGGGGGTCAGCCCCAGCATTTT
TRBJ2-6 NA 15 NA TRBV4-2 CASSQLTVGAYVLTF TGTGCCAGCAGCCAACTAACGGTTGGGGCCTACGTCCTGACTTTC
TRBJ1-5 NA 14 NA TRBV19 CASRLQWGNQPQHF TGTGCCAGTAGACTTCAATGGGGCAATCAGCCCCAGCATTTT
TRBJ2-7 NA 15 TRBD1 TRBV24-1 CATSDGTDLTYEQYF TGTGCCACCAGTGACGGGACAGATTTAACCTACGAGCAGTACTTC
TRBJ1-1 NA 15 TRBD1 TRBV3-1 CASSPRGQGPTEAFF TGTGCCAGCAGCCCTCGGGGACAGGGACCCACTGAAGCTTTCTTT
TRBJ1-3 few 16 NA TRBV4-2 CASSLDRTVSGNTIYF TGTGCCAGCAGCCTCGACCGGACGGTCTCTGGAAACACCATATATTTT
TRBJ1-2 NA 15 TRBD1 TRBV20-1 CSASGKTGRGYGYTF TGCAGTGCTAGCGGAAAGACAGGGAGGGGATATGGCTACACCTTC
TRBJ1-4 few 16 TRBD1 TRBV4-2 CASSQTDRATNEKLFF TGTGCCAGCAGCCAAACCGACAGGGCAACTAATGAAAAACTGTTTTTT
TRBJ1-5 many 17 TRBD1 TRBV12-3/TRBV12-4 CASSLGQGGASNQPQHF TGTGCCAGCAGTTTAGGACAGGGGGGAGCAAGCAATCAGCCCCAGCATTTT
TRBJ2-2 few 17 NA TRBV7-9 CASSLFAGRTNTGELFF TGTGCCAGCAGCTTATTCGCTGGGCGGACGAACACCGGGGAGCTGTTTTTT
TRBJ2-1 NA 16 TRBD2 TRBV6-6 CASSGLAGGSYNEQFF TGTGCCAGCAGTGGCCTAGCGGGAGGTTCCTACAATGAGCAGTTCTTC
TRBJ1-2 few 16 TRBD1 TRBV19 CASSTSLGQGISIRTF TGTGCCAGTAGTACGAGTCTCGGACAGGGGATTTCGATTCGCACCTTC
TRBJ2-7 many 14 NA TRBV11-2 CASSPASGVYEQYF TGTGCCAGCAGCCCAGCCAGCGGCGTTTACGAGCAGTACTTC
TRBJ2-2 few 15 NA TRBV9 CASSGIRVGTGELFF TGTGCCAGCAGCGGAATCAGGGTGGGCACCGGGGAGCTGTTTTTT
TRBJ1-6 many 13 NA TRBV20-1 CSAITGNDSPLHF TGCAGTGCTATAACAGGGAACGATTCACCCCTCCACTTT
TRBJ2-3 many 16 NA TRBV7-2 CASSSGSGVRTDTQYF TGTGCCAGCAGCTCAGGAAGCGGTGTACGCACAGATACGCAGTATTTT
TRBJ1-1 few 14 NA TRBV4-2 CASSQEAPGFGAFF TGTGCCAGCAGCCAAGAGGCCCCAGGGTTCGGAGCTTTCTTT
TRBJ1-2 NA 14 NA TRBV28 CASSLLGGANGYTF TGTGCCAGCAGTTTACTTGGGGGGGCGAATGGCTACACCTTC
TRBJ2-7 NA 17 NA TRBV7-6 CASSLGTPLGSGYEQYF TGTGCCAGCAGCTTAGGCACACCCCTGGGGAGTGGGTACGAGCAGTACTTC
TRBJ2-1 NA 15 TRBD2 TRBV12-3/TRBV12-4 CASSQGLAGGNEQFF TGTGCCAGCAGTCAAGGACTAGCGGGAGGCAATGAGCAGTTCTTC
TRBJ1-1 many 16 NA TRBV11-3 CASSLQGQGMNTEAFF TGTGCCAGCAGCTTACAAGGTCAGGGGATGAACACTGAAGCTTTCTTT
TRBJ2-1 NA 16 TRBD2 TRBV7-9 CASSYPSGGLYNEQFF TGTGCCAGCAGCTACCCCAGCGGGGGCCTCTACAATGAGCAGTTCTTC
TRBJ1-1 NA 14 NA TRBV7-2 CASRKGGGNTEAFF TGTGCCAGCAGGAAAGGGGGAGGGAACACTGAAGCTTTCTTT